Listed below are T cell receptor beta chains from one sample, sequenced in a study of cytomegalovirus exposure and HLA in healthy donors. The data were produced by immunoSEQ multiplex PCR, yet TCRdb's version contains in-frame clones alone and is incomplete. The table records about 160,000 clones, roughly 79% of them present only once. The sequenced material came from PBMCs. These receptors were collected from a woman aged 45 to 65 in good health and CMV-seronegative. The CDR3 runs from the conserved cysteine through the conserved F or W. Fields, in order: D gene, V gene, clone size, J gene, CDR3 DNA, CDR3 protein. D genes are given only for firm matches. Clone size is not always given. Where it is, it says once, few, many or a class for expanded clones.

>-|TRBV29-1|-|TRBJ1-2
TGCAGCGCTGCTTTGGGTCTCACGGCGGACTATGGCTACACCTTC
CSAALGLTADYGYTF
>TRBD1|TRBV28|-|TRBJ2-3
TGTGCCAGCAGTCGACAGGGGGGATCTACGCAGTATTTT
CASSRQGGSTQYF
>-|TRBV19|once|TRBJ1-1
TGTGCCAGTAGTATGACGGGGGAGACTGAAGCTTTCTTT
CASSMTGETEAFF
>-|TRBV5-1|-|TRBJ2-1
TGCGCCAGCAGCCTAGGCCAGGGATCCTACAATGAGCAGTTCTTC
CASSLGQGSYNEQFF
>TRBD2|TRBV9|-|TRBJ2-1
TGTGCCAGCAGCTCCGCTAGCGGGAGGGGTTCCTACAATGAGCAGTTCTTC
CASSSASGRGSYNEQFF
>-|TRBV21-1|-|TRBJ1-1
TGTGCCAAAGCGTGGACTGAAGCTTTCTTT
CAKAWTEAFF
>TRBD2|TRBV15|-|TRBJ2-7
TGTGCCACCAAGGCGGGAGGGCCCGGGGCTAGCTACGAGCAGTACTTC
CATKAGGPGASYEQYF
>TRBD1|TRBV7-9|once|TRBJ1-1
TGTTCCAGCAGCTCCGGACAGGGGGGGATCAGGGTCACTGAAGCTTTCTTT
CSSSSGQGGIRVTEAFF
>-|TRBV6-1|-|TRBJ2-7
TGTGCCAGCAGTCGAGGGGGATCCTACGAGCAGTACTTC
CASSRGGSYEQYF
>-|TRBV7-2|-|TRBJ1-2
TGTGCCAGCAGCTACAACAGGGAAAACTATGGCTACACCTTC
CASSYNRENYGYTF
>TRBD1|TRBV5-1|-|TRBJ2-5
TGCGCCAGCAGCTTACCAGGTTGGCAACAGGGGGAGGAGACCCAGTACTTC
CASSLPGWQQGEETQYF
>TRBD1|TRBV2|-|TRBJ1-5
TGTGCCAGTAGGGACAGGGCGCTAGGCAATCAGCCCCAGCATTTT
CASRDRALGNQPQHF
>TRBD2|TRBV28|-|TRBJ2-3
TGTGCCAGCAGTCCCGGGGTAGCGGGGGCGGCAGATACGCAGTATTTT
CASSPGVAGAADTQYF
>TRBD1|TRBV7-9|-|TRBJ1-6
TGTGCCAGCAGCTTCGACAGGGGTAATTCAGCCCTCCACTTT
CASSFDRGNSALHF
>-|TRBV7-8|-|TRBJ2-6
TGTGCCAGCAGCTTGACAGGAGCTGGGGCCAACGTCCTGACTTTC
CASSLTGAGANVLTF
>TRBD1|TRBV6-6|-|TRBJ1-5
TGTGCCAGCAGTTACGAGGGGGCCCAGCAGCCCCAGCATTTT
CASSYEGAQQPQHF
>TRBD2|TRBV15|-|TRBJ2-2
TGTGCCACCAGCAGGCAGCGGGAGGGGCCCGGGGAGCTGTTTTTT
CATSRQREGPGELFF
>-|TRBV27|-|TRBJ1-6
TGTGCCAGCAGTTTTGGGGGGAGATATAATTCACCCCTCCACTTT
CASSFGGRYNSPLHF
>TRBD1|TRBV13|-|TRBJ2-1
TGTGCCAGCAGCTTACTCCGCACAGGGGGCTCCTACAATGAGCAGTTCTTC
CASSLLRTGGSYNEQFF
>TRBD2|TRBV4-1|-|TRBJ2-1
TGCGCCAGCAGCCAAGATCTAACTAGCGGGAGGAGTTACAATGAGCAGTTCTTC
CASSQDLTSGRSYNEQFF
>TRBD1|TRBV10-3|-|TRBJ2-5
TGTGCCATCAGCCCCGGGACAGAGGGAGAGACCCAGTACTTC
CAISPGTEGETQYF
>-|TRBV15|-|TRBJ2-5
TGTGCCACAAGTCGGACTGGATCCCAAGAGACCCAGTACTTC
CATSRTGSQETQYF
>TRBD2|TRBV6-5|-|TRBJ2-1
TGTGCCAGCAACGGGGGGGCGAATCTCCGCTTCTTC
CASNGGANLRFF
>TRBD2|TRBV25-1|-|TRBJ2-1
TGTGCCAGCAGTGGAACCCCCGGGACTAGCGGGAGTTTGAAGCAGTTCTTC
CASSGTPGTSGSLKQFF
>TRBD2|TRBV5-1|-|TRBJ2-3
TGCGCCAGCAGCTCCACTTTAGCGGGAACCCTCACAGATACGCAGTATTTT
CASSSTLAGTLTDTQYF
>-|TRBV2|-|TRBJ1-4
TGTGCCAGCAGTGACCAGGGGCTAGCTGAAAAACTGTTTTTT
CASSDQGLAEKLFF
>-|TRBV5-4|-|TRBJ1-3
TGTGCCAGCAGCTTGGGGGGGGTAGGAAACACCATATATTTT
CASSLGGVGNTIYF